These 10 T cell receptor beta chains share one sample of origin, sequenced in a study of blood T cell repertoires in COVID-19. The data were produced by immunoSEQ multiplex PCR, yet TCRdb's version contains in-frame clones alone and is incomplete. Of some 87,000 clones listed, over 70% are singletons. The sample taken for sequencing was peripheral blood. The receptors were sampled from a man older than 75 with active or convalescent COVID-19.

The CDR3 protein is CASSLDTGHANEKLFF. The CDR3 coding sequence is TGCGCCAGCAGCTTGGATACAGGACACGCGAATGAAAAACTGTTTTTT. This chain connects TRBV5-1 to TRBJ1-4, with D perhaps TRBD1 (5 bases). CDR1 is SGHRS, CDR2 YFSETQ, per germline. The CDR3 sequence is 16 residues long. The V gene lost 0 bases and the J gene lost 5 bases, with 14 bases spanning the gap.

The chain joins TRBV9 to TRBJ1-2; 7 positions agree with TRBD1. V shed 3 bases and J 4 bases; nucleotides not matched to a gene: 6. Germline V lookup: CDR1 SGDLS, CDR2 YYNGEE. The CDR3 is made up of 14 amino acids. The CDR3 region has the DNA TGTGCCAGCAGCGCACCTCCAGGGGGCTATGGCTACACCTTC. Its protein product is CASSAPPGGYGYTF.

This clone has a single count. The V and J genes are TRBV2 and TRBJ1-5; 10 bases are a match to TRBD1. The CDR3 is made up of 15 amino acids. The ends lost 5 bases at V and 4 bases at J; junction bases unmatched: 5. Germline values: CDR1 SNHLY, CDR2 FYNNEI. The CDR3 reads CASSFDRGRNQPQHF. CDR3 coding DNA: TGTGCCAGCAGTTTCGACAGGGGGCGGAATCAGCCCCAGCATTTT.

The V gene is TRBV19, the J gene TRBJ1-5; D uncertain. Germline CDR1 reads LNHDA; CDR2 reads SQIVND (reference sequence). V was trimmed by 2 bases and J by 7 bases, leaving 15 bases between them. The CDR3 spans 15 residues. This CDR3 is CASSIQLAAIQPQHF. The CDR3 coding sequence is TGTGCCAGTAGTATACAATTAGCAGCCATCCAGCCCCAGCATTTT. The full variable domain, rest sourced from reference TRBV19 and TRBJ1-5, is DGGITQSPKYLFRKEGQNVTLSCEQNLNHDAMYWYRQDPGQGLRLIYYSQIVNDFQKGDIAEGYSVSREKKESFPLTVTSAQKNPTAFYLCASSIQLAAIQPQHFGDGTRLSIL.

This chain connects TRBV6-1 to TRBJ2-1, with 11 bases lining up with TRBD1. There are 14 residues in the CDR3. V was pared by 2 bases and J by 9 bases, with 3 bases of the junction left unmatched. Germline values: CDR1 MNHNS, CDR2 SASEGT. The CDR3 DNA reads as TGTGCCAGCAGTGAAAGGGGGACAGGGGGTGAGCAGTTCTTC. Translation gives CASSERGTGGEQFF.

This chain uses TRBV7-9 with TRBJ1-5; D unclear. Germline loops: CDR1 SEHNR, CDR2 FQNEAQ (reference sequence). V was pared by 4 bases and J by 2 bases, with 15 bases between. The CDR3 extends over 16 amino acids. CDR3 DNA: TGTGCCAGCAGCTCGGGTCCGGGAAACCGCAATCAGCCCCAGCATTTT. Amino acids: CASSSGPGNRNQPQHF.

This clone was detected once. The rearrangement links TRBV12-3 or TRBV12-4 to TRBJ2-7; the match to TRBD1 covers 9 bases. The junction had 6 bases not matched to a gene; V was cut back by 11 bases and J by 4 bases. The CDR3 spans 12 residues. CDR3 residues: CARTGGAYEQYF. As DNA, the CDR3 is TGTGCCCGAACAGGGGGCGCTTACGAGCAGTACTTC.

The rearrangement uses TRBV18 and TRBJ2-7, with 10 bases fitting TRBD2. V lost 3 bases and J lost 1; bases outside the gene matches: 3. The CDR3 consists of 15 residues. Germline assignment: CDR1 KGHSH and CDR2 LQKENI. CDR3 DNA: TGTGCCAGCTCACCGACTAGCGGGTCATCCTACGAGCAGTACTTC. Translating gives CASSPTSGSSYEQYF.

The gene calls are TRBV3-1 (or the pseudogene TRBV3-2) and TRBJ2-7; no clear D. This CDR3 contains 12 residues. Germline V gene lookup returns CDR1 LGHDT and CDR2 YNNKEL (reference sequence). The germline V and J ends were trimmed by 0 bases and 5 bases, with 5 bases remaining between them. The CDR3 protein is CASSQDIHEQYF. The CDR3 DNA sequence: TGTGCCAGCAGCCAAGATATCCACGAGCAGTACTTC.

The chain is built from TRBV6-5 and TRBJ1-2; D gene ambiguous. The V end lost 5 bases, the J end lost 6 bases, and 10 bases lay between the germline ends. Germline V gene sequence: CDR1 MNHEY, CDR2 SVGAGI. CDR3 size: 12 residues. CDR3: CASSRYYDGYTF. CDR3 nucleotides: TGTGCCAGCAGTCGGTACTACGATGGCTACACCTTC.